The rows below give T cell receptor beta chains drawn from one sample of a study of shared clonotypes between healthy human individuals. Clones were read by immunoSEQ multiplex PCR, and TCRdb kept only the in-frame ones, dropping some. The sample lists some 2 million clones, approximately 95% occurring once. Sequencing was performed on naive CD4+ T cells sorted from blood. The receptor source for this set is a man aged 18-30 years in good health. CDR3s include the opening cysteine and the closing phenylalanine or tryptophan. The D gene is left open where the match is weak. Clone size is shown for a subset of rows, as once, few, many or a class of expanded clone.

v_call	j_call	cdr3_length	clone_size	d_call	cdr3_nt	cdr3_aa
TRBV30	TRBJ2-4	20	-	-	TGTGCCTGGAGTGCCTCCCGGACATACGGACTGGGGCTAGCCAAAAACATTCAGTACTTC	CAWSASRTYGLGLAKNIQYF
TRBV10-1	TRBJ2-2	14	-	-	TGCGCCAGCGCCCGGGACTGGAACACCGGGGAGCTGTTTTTT	CASARDWNTGELFF
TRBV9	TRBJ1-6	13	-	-	TGTGCCAGCAGCGTAGCGGTCAACTCACCCCTCCACTTT	CASSVAVNSPLHF
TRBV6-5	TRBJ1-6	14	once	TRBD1	TGTGCCAGCACGGCAGGGGGCAAGGGGATGCCCCTCCACTTT	CASTAGGKGMPLHF
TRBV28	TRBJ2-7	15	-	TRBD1	TGTGCCAGCACCGATATCAGGGGGCGAGCGGCGGAGCAGTACTTC	CASTDIRGRAAEQYF
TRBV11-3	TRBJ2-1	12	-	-	TGTGCCAGCAGCCCGGGGAACAATGAGCAGTTCTTC	CASSPGNNEQFF
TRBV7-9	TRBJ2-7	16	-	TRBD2	TGTGCCAGCAGCTTAACCGGGACTAGCGGGGGCTACGAGCAGTACTTC	CASSLTGTSGGYEQYF
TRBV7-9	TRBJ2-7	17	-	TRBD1	TGTGCCAGCAGCTCCGGGACAGGGACATACAATGAGCACGAGCAGTACTTC	CASSSGTGTYNEHEQYF
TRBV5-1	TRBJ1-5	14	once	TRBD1	TGCGCCAGCAGCCCCGACAGGGAGAATCAGCCCCAGCATTTT	CASSPDRENQPQHF
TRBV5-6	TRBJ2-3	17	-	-	TGTGCCAGCAGCTTGTTATCTTTAGGGAGAGGGACAGATACGCAGTATTTT	CASSLLSLGRGTDTQYF
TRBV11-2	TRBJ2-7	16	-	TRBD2	TGTGCCAGCAGCTTAATTAGCGGGGGGTACTCCTACGAGCAGTACTTC	CASSLISGGYSYEQYF
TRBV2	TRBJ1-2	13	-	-	TGTGCCAGCAGTGAGGAAGGAGTCTATGGCTACACCTTC	CASSEEGVYGYTF
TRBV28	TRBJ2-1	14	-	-	TGTGCCAGCAAACGGGGGCCTGACTACAATGAGCAGTTCTTC	CASKRGPDYNEQFF
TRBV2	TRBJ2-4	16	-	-	TGTGCCAGCAGTCTGAGTTCGCCGCTAGCCAAAAACATTCAGTACTTC	CASSLSSPLAKNIQYF
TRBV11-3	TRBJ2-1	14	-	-	TGTGCCAGCAGCCCGACGAGCTCCTACAATGAGCAGTTCTTC	CASSPTSSYNEQFF
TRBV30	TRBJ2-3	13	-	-	TGTGCCTGGAGTATAAACCCCACAGATACGCAGTATTTT	CAWSINPTDTQYF
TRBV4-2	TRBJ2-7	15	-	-	TGTGCCAGCAGCCAAGAGGTGGGGACTCCCTACGAGCAGTACTTC	CASSQEVGTPYEQYF
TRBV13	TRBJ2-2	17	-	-	TGTGCCAGCAGCTTAAGGCCAACAGGGATGGGGACCGGGGAGCTGTTTTTT	CASSLRPTGMGTGELFF
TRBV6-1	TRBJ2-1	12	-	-	TGTGCCAGCAGCCTATCCTACAATGAGCAGTTCTTC	CASSLSYNEQFF
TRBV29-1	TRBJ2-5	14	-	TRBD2	TGCAGCGTTCGACTAGCGGGGGGCCAAGAGACCCAGTACTTC	CSVRLAGGQETQYF
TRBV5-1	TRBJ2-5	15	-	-	TGCGCCAGCAGCTTGAGTATAGGAGGAGGGGAGACCCAGTACTTC	CASSLSIGGGETQYF
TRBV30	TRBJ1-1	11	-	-	TGTGCCCAAATCACCCCGGCTGAAGCTTTCTTT	CAQITPAEAFF
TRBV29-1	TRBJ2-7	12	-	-	TGCAGCGTTGAAGGTGACAGCTACGAGCAGTACTTC	CSVEGDSYEQYF
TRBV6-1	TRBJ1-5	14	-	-	TGTGCCAGCAGTGAAGCTTGGATCGGCCAGCCCCAGCATTTT	CASSEAWIGQPQHF
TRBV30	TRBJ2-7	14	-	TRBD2	TGTGCCTGGAGTGTGGGGGGGGAGTTTAACGAGCAGTACTTC	CAWSVGGEFNEQYF
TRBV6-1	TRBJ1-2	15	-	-	TGTGCCAGCAGCCAAGCTGACCGCACTAACTATGGCTACACCTTC	CASSQADRTNYGYTF
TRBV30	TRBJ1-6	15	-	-	TGTGCCTGGGGTGGGGGCAACTCCTATAATTCACCCCTCCACTTT	CAWGGGNSYNSPLHF
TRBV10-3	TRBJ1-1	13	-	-	TGTGCCATCCGGGAACAGAAGAACACTGAAGCTTTCTTT	CAIREQKNTEAFF
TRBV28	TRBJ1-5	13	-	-	TGTGCCAGCAGTTTGTCAAGCAATCAGCCCCAGCATTTT	CASSLSSNQPQHF
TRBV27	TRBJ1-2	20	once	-	TGTGCCAGCAAATCAATCCTACCCCAAATCCTCGAGACGGGGTACTATGGCTACACCTTC	CASKSILPQILETGYYGYTF
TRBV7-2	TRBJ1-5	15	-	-	TGTGCCAGCAGCTTAGTGTCTGGGGAAGTTCAGCCCCAGCATTTT	CASSLVSGEVQPQHF
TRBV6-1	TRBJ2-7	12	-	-	TGTGCCACCCACAGGATTACCTACGAGCAGTACTTC	CATHRITYEQYF
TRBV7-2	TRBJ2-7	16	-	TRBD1	TGTGCCAGCAGCTTAGGTCCGGACAGGGGCTCCTACGAGCAGTACTTC	CASSLGPDRGSYEQYF
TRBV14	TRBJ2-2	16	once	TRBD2	TGTGCCAGCAGCCCACGACTAGCGGTGAACACCGGGGAGCTGTTTTTT	CASSPRLAVNTGELFF
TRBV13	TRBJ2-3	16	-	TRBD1	TGTGCCAGCAGCCAGAGACAGGGTATTAGGACAGATACGCAGTATTTT	CASSQRQGIRTDTQYF
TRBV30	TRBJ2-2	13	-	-	TGTGCCTGGAACAATCTAGCATCCGGGGAGCTGTTTTTT	CAWNNLASGELFF
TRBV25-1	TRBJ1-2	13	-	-	TGTGCCAGCAGTGAAAAGCCGCACTATGGCTACACCTTC	CASSEKPHYGYTF
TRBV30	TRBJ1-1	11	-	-	TGTGCCTGGAGTGTGGAAACTGAAGCTTTCTTT	CAWSVETEAFF
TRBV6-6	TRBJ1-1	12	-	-	TGTGCCAGCGCCTCGGGAAACACTGAAGCTTTCTTT	CASASGNTEAFF
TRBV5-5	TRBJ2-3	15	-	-	TGTGCCAGCAGCTTGGTGGGACCTAGCACAGATACGCAGTATTTT	CASSLVGPSTDTQYF
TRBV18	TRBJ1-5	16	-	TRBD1	TGTGCCAGCTCACCTGGGACAGGGGGTGGCAATCAGCCCCAGCATTTT	CASSPGTGGGNQPQHF
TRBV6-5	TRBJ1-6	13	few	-	TGTGCCAGCAGTTACGCGTTGAATTCACCCCTCCACTTT	CASSYALNSPLHF
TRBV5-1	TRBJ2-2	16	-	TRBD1	TGCGCCAGTACCACGGGGGACAGGATGGGCACCGGGGAGCTGTTTTTT	CASTTGDRMGTGELFF
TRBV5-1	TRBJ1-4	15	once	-	TGCGCCAGCAGCTTGGAAGGTAGCACGAATGAAAAACTGTTTTTT	CASSLEGSTNEKLFF
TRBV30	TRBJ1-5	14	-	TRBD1	TGTGCCTGGGGACCCGGGACAGGCTTTCAGCCCCAGCATTTT	CAWGPGTGFQPQHF
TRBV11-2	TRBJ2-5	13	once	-	TGTGCCAGCAGCTTCAGGGGCCGAGAGACCCAGTACTTC	CASSFRGRETQYF
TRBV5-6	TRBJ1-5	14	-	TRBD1	TGTGCCAGCAGCCTCAGGGGGGCCAGGCAGCCCCAGCATTTT	CASSLRGARQPQHF
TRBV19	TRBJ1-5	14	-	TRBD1	TGTGCCAGTAGCGGACAGGGGGCCTATCAGCCCCAGCATTTT	CASSGQGAYQPQHF
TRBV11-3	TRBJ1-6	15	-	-	TGTGCCAGCAGCTTAGGCGACGGGCTTAATTCACCCCTCCACTTT	CASSLGDGLNSPLHF
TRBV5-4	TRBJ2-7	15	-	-	TGTGCCAGCAGCCTCCCGGGCCTCGGTCTCTACGAGCAGTACTTC	CASSLPGLGLYEQYF
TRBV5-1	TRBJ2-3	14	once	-	TGCGCCAGCAGCTCCAGGCTTAGCACAGATACGCAGTATTTT	CASSSRLSTDTQYF
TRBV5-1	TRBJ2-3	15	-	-	TGCGCCAGCAGCTTGGAAGGATCTAGCACAGATACGCAGTATTTT	CASSLEGSSTDTQYF
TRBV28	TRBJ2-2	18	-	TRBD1	TGTGCCAGCAGTCCACCGCCCGGGACAGGGGTGGGCACCGGGGAGCTGTTTTTT	CASSPPPGTGVGTGELFF
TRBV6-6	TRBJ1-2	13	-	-	TGTGCCAGCAGTTACGACGGGAACTATGGCTACACCTTC	CASSYDGNYGYTF
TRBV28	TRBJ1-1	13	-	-	TGTGCCAGCAGTTTGTTAATGAGGGATCGAGCTTTCTTT	CASSLLMRDRAFF
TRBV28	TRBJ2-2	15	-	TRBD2	TGTGCCAGCAGCTCTCAGCGGGATTACACCGGGGAGCTGTTTTTT	CASSSQRDYTGELFF
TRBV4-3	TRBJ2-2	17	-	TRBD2	TGCGCCAGCAGCCAAGATAGACTAGCTGCGTATCCCGGGGAGCTGTTTTTT	CASSQDRLAAYPGELFF